The 5 T cell receptor beta chains in this list originate from one sample, sequenced in a study of HIV-infected patients and healthy controls. Roughly three months, about 14 weeks, into antiretroviral therapy, follow-up blood was collected. No cell fractionation was done, so the repertoire covers all unsorted peripheral blood T cells. Reverse transcription used about 500 ng RNA and constant-region primers for alpha and beta. Using multiplexing indices, alpha and beta chain libraries were generated apart by chain-specific third strand synthesis. Via MiXCR, TCRdb re-called the 5' RACE reads, giving one row per CDR3 protein. This table has roughly 7,800 distinct CDR3 sequences, around 9.3% appearing once. This specimen consisted of blood, obtained during antiretroviral therapy. The source is an adult with HIV infection.

J is TRBJ1-1 and V is TRBV29-1; D ambiguous. The CDR3 totals 12 residues. The V end lost 3 bases, the J end lost 4 bases, and 9 bases lay between the germline ends. Germline lookup yields CDR1 SQVTM and CDR2 ANQGSEA. The DNA for the CDR3 is TGCAGCGTTGATAGGGAGTTCACTGAAGCTTTCTTT. It codes for CSVDREFTEAFF.

This clonotype turned up a few times. The rearrangement links TRBV5-1 to TRBJ1-1, with D maybe TRBD1 (5 bases). Germline V gene sequence: CDR1 SGHRS, CDR2 YFSETQ. This CDR3 has 13 amino acids. V was cut by 4 bases and J by 1 base, with 8 bases left in between. CDR3 nucleotides: TGCGCCAGCAGCGTAGGGGCGAACACTGAAGCTTTCTTT. This codes for CASSVGANTEAFF.

This clonotype has a handful of counts. J is TRBJ1-5 and V is TRBV12-3 or TRBV12-4, with TRBD1 matching over 8 bases. This CDR3 has 14 amino acids. V shed 7 bases and J 11 bases; nucleotides not matched to a gene: 13. CDR3 protein: CASTRTGTGSAQHF. CDR3 nucleotides: TGTGCCAGCACCAGGACAGGGACGGGTTCGGCCCAGCATTTT.

This clonotype was recorded at least ten times. J is TRBJ2-1 and V is TRBV18; D is uncertain. Between the trimmed V and J ends, which lost 4 bases and 5 bases, there was a span of 15 bases. This CDR3 is built from 15 residues. CDR1 and CDR2 from the germline V gene are KGHSH and LQKENI. CDR3 sequence (DNA): TGTGCCAGCTCACGTCTCCAGTTACGGGACAATGAGCAGTTCTTC. The encoded protein is CASSRLQLRDNEQFF.

This clonotype was counted ten times or more. The V call is TRBV5-1, the J call TRBJ2-2; D is unresolved. With 1 base removed from V and 7 bases from J, the gap between germline ends came to 5 bases. The CDR3 consists of 12 residues. Germline V gives CDR1 SGHRS, CDR2 YFSETQ. The CDR3: CASSLYDGELFF. The CDR3 bases are TGCGCCAGCAGCTTGTATGACGGGGAGCTGTTTTTT.